This T cell receptor beta chain was captured in a study of blood T cell repertoires in COVID-19. Study information: Sample material is recorded as cDNA or gDNA derived from T cells, B-cell-depleted T cells, or PBMCs.

The CDR3 covers 13 residues. Per the germline V gene, CDR1 is LGHDT and CDR2 is YNNKEL (reference sequence). V lost 5 bases and J lost 8; bases outside the gene matches: 8. As handled by the study authors: Quantification of nucleated cells was approximated via reference gene primer amplification. Method: immunoSEQ multiplex PCR; TCRdb's copy keeps in-frame clones and lacks some. Clonal size and the V and J genes are those of that table, whereas D and trimming came from the DNA. The table has 130,000 to 150,000 clones, roughly 88% seen once. This chain connects TRBV3-1 (or the pseudogene TRBV3-2) to TRBJ1-2, with 7 bases identical to TRBD1. The receptor comes from a woman aged 55-69 years with COVID-19, enrolled during active disease. Material for sequencing was peripheral blood. CDR3 DNA sequence: TGTGCCAGCAGCTCAGTACAGGGGAAGGGCTACACCTTC. Its translation: CASSSVQGKGYTF.